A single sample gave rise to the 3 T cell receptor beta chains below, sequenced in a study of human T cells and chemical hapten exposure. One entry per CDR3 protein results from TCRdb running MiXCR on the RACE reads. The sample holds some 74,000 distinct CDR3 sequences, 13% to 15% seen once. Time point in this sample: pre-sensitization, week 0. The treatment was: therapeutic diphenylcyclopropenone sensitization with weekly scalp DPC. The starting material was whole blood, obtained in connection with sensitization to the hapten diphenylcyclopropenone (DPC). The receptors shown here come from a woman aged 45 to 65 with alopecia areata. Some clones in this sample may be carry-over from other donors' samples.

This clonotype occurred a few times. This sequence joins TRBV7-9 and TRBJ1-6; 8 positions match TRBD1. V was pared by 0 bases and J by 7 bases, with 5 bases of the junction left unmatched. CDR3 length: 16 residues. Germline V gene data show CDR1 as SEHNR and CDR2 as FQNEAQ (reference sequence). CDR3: CASSLATGGANSPLHF. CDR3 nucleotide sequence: TGTGCCAGCAGCTTAGCCACAGGGGGTGCCAATTCACCCCTCCACTTT.

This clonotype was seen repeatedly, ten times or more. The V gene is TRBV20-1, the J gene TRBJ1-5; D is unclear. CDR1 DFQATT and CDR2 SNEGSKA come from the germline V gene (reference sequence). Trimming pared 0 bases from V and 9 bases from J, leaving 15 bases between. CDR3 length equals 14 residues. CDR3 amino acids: CSARDFRGGGPQHF. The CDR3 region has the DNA TGCAGTGCTAGAGATTTTCGAGGCGGAGGGCCCCAGCATTTT.

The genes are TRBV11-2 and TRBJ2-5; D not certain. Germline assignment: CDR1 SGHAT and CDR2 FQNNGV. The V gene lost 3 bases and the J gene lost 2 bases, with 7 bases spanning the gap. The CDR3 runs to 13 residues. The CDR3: CASSLASQETQYF. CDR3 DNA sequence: TGTGCCAGCAGCTTGGCCAGTCAAGAGACCCAGTACTTC.